The rows below give T cell receptor beta chains drawn from one sample of a study of shared clonotypes between healthy human individuals. Clones were read by immunoSEQ multiplex PCR, and TCRdb kept only the in-frame ones, dropping some. The sample has about 1.1 million clones, approximately 80% seen once. Material for sequencing was memory CD4+ T cells from PBMCs. Every receptor here comes from a man aged 18 to 35 in good health. Some clones in this sample may be carry-over from other donors' samples. The CDR3 runs from the conserved cysteine through the conserved F or W. A D gene is named only where the DNA matches it firmly. Size tells how often a clone was seen (once, few, many) or the class of an expanded clone, and some rows leave it out.

clone_size: -
j_call: TRBJ2-1
d_call: -
v_call: TRBV18
cdr3_nt: TGTGCCAGCTCAACTAGTCTCCCCCGCGAGCAGTTCTTC
cdr3_aa: CASSTSLPREQFF

clone_size: many
j_call: TRBJ1-1
d_call: -
v_call: TRBV6-1
cdr3_nt: TGTGCCAGCAGTGTAAGGAACAGCCGGATGAACACTGAAGCTTTCTTT
cdr3_aa: CASSVRNSRMNTEAFF

clone_size: -
j_call: TRBJ2-7
d_call: -
v_call: TRBV11-2
cdr3_nt: TGTGCCAGCAGTTCTACAGGGTCTCGGGGCGAGCAGTACTTC
cdr3_aa: CASSSTGSRGEQYF

clone_size: many
j_call: TRBJ1-4
d_call: TRBD1
v_call: TRBV14
cdr3_nt: TGTGCCAGCAGCCCCAGGACAGGAAATGAAAAACTGTTTTTT
cdr3_aa: CASSPRTGNEKLFF

clone_size: -
j_call: TRBJ1-2
d_call: TRBD1
v_call: TRBV7-2
cdr3_nt: TGTGCCAGCAGCGCGACAGGGGGGAGGGTGTATGGCTACACCTTC
cdr3_aa: CASSATGGRVYGYTF

clone_size: -
j_call: TRBJ2-2
d_call: -
v_call: TRBV4-2
cdr3_nt: TGTGCCAGCAGCCAAGGCGCTCGCACGGGGAACACCGGGGAGCTGTTTTTT
cdr3_aa: CASSQGARTGNTGELFF

clone_size: -
j_call: TRBJ2-1
d_call: TRBD2
v_call: TRBV7-9
cdr3_nt: TGTGCCAGCAGCCTCGTTAGCGGGAGGGCTAATGAGCAGTTCTTC
cdr3_aa: CASSLVSGRANEQFF

clone_size: once
j_call: TRBJ1-2
d_call: TRBD1
v_call: TRBV2
cdr3_nt: TGTGCCAGCAGTTATACAACAGGGGGCCTCGGCTACACCTTC
cdr3_aa: CASSYTTGGLGYTF

clone_size: once
j_call: TRBJ2-1
d_call: TRBD2
v_call: TRBV5-4
cdr3_nt: TGTGCCAGCAGCTTGGATTCGGCTAGCGGGAGATTCAAATCGTACAATGAGCAGTTCTTC
cdr3_aa: CASSLDSASGRFKSYNEQFF

clone_size: -
j_call: TRBJ2-7
d_call: -
v_call: TRBV28
cdr3_nt: TGTGCCAGCAGCCGTCCCCTAACAGGGCGAAACTCCTACGAGCAGTACTTC
cdr3_aa: CASSRPLTGRNSYEQYF

clone_size: -
j_call: TRBJ1-1
d_call: TRBD1
v_call: TRBV6-6
cdr3_nt: TGTGCCAGCAGTTACTCAGGAGGGGGCCCTGAAGCTTTCTTT
cdr3_aa: CASSYSGGGPEAFF